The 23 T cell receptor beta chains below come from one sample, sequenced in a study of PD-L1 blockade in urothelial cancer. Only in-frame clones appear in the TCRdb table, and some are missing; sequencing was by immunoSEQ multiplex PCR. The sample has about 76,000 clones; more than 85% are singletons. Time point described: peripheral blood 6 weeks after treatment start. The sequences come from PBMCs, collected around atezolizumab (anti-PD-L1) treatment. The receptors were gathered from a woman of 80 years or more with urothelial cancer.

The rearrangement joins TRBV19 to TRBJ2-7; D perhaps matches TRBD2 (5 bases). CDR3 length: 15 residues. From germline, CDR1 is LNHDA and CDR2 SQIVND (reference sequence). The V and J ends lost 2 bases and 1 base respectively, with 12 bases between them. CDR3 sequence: CASSISGGPSYEQYF. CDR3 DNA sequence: TGTGCCAGTAGTATATCTGGCGGGCCTTCCTACGAGCAGTACTTC.

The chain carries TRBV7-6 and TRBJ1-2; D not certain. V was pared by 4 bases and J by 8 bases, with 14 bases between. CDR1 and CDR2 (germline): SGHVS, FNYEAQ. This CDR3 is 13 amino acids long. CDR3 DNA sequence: TGTGCCAGCAGCTCCGGGCCGACGGGGGGCTACACCTTC. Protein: CASSSGPTGGYTF.

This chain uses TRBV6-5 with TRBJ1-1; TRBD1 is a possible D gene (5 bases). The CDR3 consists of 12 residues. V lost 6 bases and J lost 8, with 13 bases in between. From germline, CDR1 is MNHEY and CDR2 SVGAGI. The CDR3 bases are TGTGCCAGCAGACACGGGGGGAGGGAAGCTTTCTTT. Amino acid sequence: CASRHGGREAFF.

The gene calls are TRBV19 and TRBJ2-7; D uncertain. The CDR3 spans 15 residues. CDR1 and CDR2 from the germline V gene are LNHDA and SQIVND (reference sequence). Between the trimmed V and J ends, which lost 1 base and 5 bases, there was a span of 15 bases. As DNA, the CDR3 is TGTGCCAGTAGTATAGTCTCTCCCTGGAGCGACGAGCAGTACTTC. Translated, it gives CASSIVSPWSDEQYF.

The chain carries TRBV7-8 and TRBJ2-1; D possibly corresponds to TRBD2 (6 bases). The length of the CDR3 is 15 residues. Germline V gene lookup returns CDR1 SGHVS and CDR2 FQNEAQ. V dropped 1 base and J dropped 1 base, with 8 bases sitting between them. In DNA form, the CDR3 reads TGTGCCAGCAGCTTAGAGCGGGCATCCTACAATGAGCAGTTCTTC. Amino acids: CASSLERASYNEQFF.

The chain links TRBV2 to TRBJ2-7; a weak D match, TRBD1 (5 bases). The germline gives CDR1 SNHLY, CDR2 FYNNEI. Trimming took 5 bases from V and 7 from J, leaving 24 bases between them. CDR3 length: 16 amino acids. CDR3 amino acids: CASSKGAGRASGEQYF. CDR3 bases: TGTGCCAGCAGTAAAGGGGCCGGCAGGGCGTCAGGAGAGCAGTACTTC.

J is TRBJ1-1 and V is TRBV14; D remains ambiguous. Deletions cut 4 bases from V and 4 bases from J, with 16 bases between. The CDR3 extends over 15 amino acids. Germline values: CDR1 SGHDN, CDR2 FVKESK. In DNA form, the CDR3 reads TGTGCCAGCAGCCTCCTCCTAGGAGGAACCACTGAAGCTTTCTTT. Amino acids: CASSLLLGGTTEAFF.

CDR3 nucleotides: TGTGCCAGCAGCTACGACAGAAACTATGGCTACACCTTC. Its protein product is CASSYDRNYGYTF. V is TRBV7-3 and J is TRBJ1-2, with D perhaps TRBD1 (5 bases). Trimming pared 4 bases from V and 2 bases from J, leaving 8 bases between. Germline CDR1 is SGHTA and CDR2 is FQGTGA. The CDR3 covers 13 residues.

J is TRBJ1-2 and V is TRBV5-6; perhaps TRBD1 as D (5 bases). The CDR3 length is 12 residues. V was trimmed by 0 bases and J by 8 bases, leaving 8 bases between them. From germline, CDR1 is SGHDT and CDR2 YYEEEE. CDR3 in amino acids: CASSLVGGGYTF. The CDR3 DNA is TGTGCCAGCAGCTTGGTTGGGGGGGGCTACACCTTC.

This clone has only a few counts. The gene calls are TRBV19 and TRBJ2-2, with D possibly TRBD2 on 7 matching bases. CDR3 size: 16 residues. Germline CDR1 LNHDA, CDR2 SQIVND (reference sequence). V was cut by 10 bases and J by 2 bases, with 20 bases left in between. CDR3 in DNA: TGTGCCACCCGGACAGCGACGGGACTAAACACCGGGGAGCTGTTTTTT. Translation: CATRTATGLNTGELFF.

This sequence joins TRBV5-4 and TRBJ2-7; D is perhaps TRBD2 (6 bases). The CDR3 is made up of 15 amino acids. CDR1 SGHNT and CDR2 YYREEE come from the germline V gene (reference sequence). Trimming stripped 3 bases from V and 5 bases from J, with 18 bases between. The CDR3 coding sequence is TGTGCCAGCAGCTGGGGACTTCAACGTCAGGACGAGCAGTACTTC. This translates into CASSWGLQRQDEQYF.

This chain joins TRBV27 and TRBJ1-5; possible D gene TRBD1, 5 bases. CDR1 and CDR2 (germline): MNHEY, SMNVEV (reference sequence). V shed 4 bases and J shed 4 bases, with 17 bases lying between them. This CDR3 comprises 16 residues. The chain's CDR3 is CASSSFGHLLNQPQHF. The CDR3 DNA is TGTGCCAGCAGTTCCTTTGGACATCTATTGAATCAGCCCCAGCATTTT.

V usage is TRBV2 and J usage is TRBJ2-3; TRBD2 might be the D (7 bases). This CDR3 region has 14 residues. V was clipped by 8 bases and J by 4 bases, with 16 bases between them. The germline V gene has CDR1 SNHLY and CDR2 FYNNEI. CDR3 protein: CASEGGGPSDTQYF. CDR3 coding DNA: TGTGCCAGCGAAGGGGGAGGGCCATCAGATACGCAGTATTTT.

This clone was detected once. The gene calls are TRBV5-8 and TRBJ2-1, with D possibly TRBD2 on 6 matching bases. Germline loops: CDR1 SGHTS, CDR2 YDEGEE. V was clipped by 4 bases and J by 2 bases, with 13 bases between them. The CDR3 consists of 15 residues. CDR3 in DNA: TGTGCCAGCAGCCTAGGGAGGCTACCCTACAATGAGCAGTTCTTC. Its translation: CASSLGRLPYNEQFF.

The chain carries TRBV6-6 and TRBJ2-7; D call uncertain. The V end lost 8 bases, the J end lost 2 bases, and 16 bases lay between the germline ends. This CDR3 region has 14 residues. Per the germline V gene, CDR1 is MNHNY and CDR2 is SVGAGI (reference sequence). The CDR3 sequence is CASSSPRGTYEQYF. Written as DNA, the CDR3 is TGTGCCAGCTCCTCCCCCCGCGGAACCTACGAGCAGTACTTC.

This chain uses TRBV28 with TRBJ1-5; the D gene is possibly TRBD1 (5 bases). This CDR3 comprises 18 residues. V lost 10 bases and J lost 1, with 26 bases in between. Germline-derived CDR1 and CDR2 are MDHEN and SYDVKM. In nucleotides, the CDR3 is TGTGCCACCCTGGGGGGGGTTGGACCCTCGTGGAGCAATCAGCCCCAGCATTTT. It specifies CATLGGVGPSWSNQPQHF.

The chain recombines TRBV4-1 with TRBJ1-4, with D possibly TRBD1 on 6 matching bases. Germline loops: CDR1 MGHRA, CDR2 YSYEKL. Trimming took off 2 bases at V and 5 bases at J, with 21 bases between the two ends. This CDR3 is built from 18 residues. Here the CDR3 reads CASSQLVDRLSGNEKLFF. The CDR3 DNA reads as TGCGCCAGCAGCCAATTAGTTGACAGGTTGAGTGGAAATGAAAAACTGTTTTTT.

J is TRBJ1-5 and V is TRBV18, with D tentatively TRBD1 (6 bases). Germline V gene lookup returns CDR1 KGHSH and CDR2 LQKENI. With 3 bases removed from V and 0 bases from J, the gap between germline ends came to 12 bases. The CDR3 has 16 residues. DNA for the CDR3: TGTGCCAGCTCACCCGCTGGACAGAATAGCAATCAGCCCCAGCATTTT. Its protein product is CASSPAGQNSNQPQHF.

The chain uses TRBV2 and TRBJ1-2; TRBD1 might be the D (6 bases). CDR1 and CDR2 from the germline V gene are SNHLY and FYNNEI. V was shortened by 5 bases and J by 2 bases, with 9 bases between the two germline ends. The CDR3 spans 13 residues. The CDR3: CASSTGNNYGYTF. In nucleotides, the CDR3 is TGTGCCAGCAGTACAGGGAACAACTATGGCTACACCTTC.

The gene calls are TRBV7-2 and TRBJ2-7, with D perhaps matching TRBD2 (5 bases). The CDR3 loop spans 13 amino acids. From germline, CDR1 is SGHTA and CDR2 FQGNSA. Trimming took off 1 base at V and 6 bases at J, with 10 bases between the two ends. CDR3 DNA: TGTGCCAGCAGCTTAGTTCGGGGTTTCGAGCAGTACTTC. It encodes CASSLVRGFEQYF. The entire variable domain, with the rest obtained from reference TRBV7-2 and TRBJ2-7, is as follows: GAGVSQSPSNKVTEKGKDVELRCDPISGHTALYWYRQSLGQGLEFLIYFQGNSAPDKSGLPSDRFSAERTGGSVSTLTIQRTQQEDSAVYLCASSLVRGFEQYFGPGTRLTVT.

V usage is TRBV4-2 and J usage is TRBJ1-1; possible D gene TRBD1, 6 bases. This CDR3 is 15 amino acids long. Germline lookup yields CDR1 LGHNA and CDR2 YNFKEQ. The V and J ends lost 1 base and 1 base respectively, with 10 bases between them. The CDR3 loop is CASSQAKTGNTEAFF. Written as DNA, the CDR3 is TGTGCCAGCAGCCAAGCGAAGACAGGGAACACTGAAGCTTTCTTT.

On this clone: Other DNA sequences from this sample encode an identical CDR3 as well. This chain's CDR3 is CASSVQGNQPQHF. The CDR3 nucleotides are TGTGCCAGCAGTGTTCAGGGGAATCAGCCCCAGCATTTT. V usage is TRBV6-1 and J usage is TRBJ1-5, with D perhaps TRBD1 (6 bases). This CDR3 spans 13 amino acids. CDR1 is MNHNS, CDR2 SASEGT, per germline. V was clipped by 4 bases and J by 4 bases, with 8 bases between them.

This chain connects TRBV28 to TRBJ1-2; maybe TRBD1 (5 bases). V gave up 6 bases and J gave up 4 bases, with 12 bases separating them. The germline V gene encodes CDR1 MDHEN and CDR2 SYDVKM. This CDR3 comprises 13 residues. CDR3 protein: CASRPTDGYGYTF. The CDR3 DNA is TGTGCCAGCAGACCGACAGACGGCTATGGCTACACCTTC.